These 18 T cell receptor beta chains share one sample of origin, sequenced in a study of blood T cells in healthy people across ages. Alongside a J-beta primer mix, a sample-barcoded 5' primer served in a second PCR lasting about 7 to 11 cycles. Each CDR3 protein gets one entry after TCRdb re-called the 5' RACE reads with MiXCR. The sample lists 700,000 to 800,000 distinct CDR3 sequences, more than 40% seen once, with around 20% in the top ten. The sample consisted of blood. These receptors were collected from a woman in her fifties or sixties in good health.

This chain links TRBV20-1 with TRBJ2-1; 14 nucleotides match TRBD2. The CDR3 covers 15 residues. With 3 bases clipped from V and 2 bases from J, the junction kept 0 bases outside the gene matches. Germline values: CDR1 DFQATT, CDR2 SNEGSKA (reference sequence). This chain's CDR3 is CSARTSGRAYNEQFF. In DNA form, the CDR3 reads TGCAGTGCTAGGACTAGCGGGAGGGCCTACAATGAGCAGTTCTTC.

J is TRBJ1-2 and V is TRBV14, with TRBD1 matching 8 bases. Trimming at V came to 0 bases and at J to 4 bases, leaving 4 bases not matched to a gene. The CDR3 runs to 15 residues. The germline gives CDR1 SGHDN, CDR2 FVKESK. The CDR3 reads CASSQDLDRAYGYTF. The CDR3 DNA is TGTGCCAGCAGCCAAGATCTGGACAGGGCCTATGGCTACACCTTC. Drawing the rest from reference TRBV14 and TRBJ1-2, the complete variable domain is EAGVTQFPSHSVIEKGQTVTLRCDPISGHDNLYWYRRVMGKEIKFLLHFVKESKQDESGMPNNRFLAERTGGTYSTLKVQPAELEDSGVYFCASSQDLDRAYGYTFGSGTRLTVV.

This clonotype was counted between two and nine times. J is TRBJ2-1 and V is TRBV18; possible D gene TRBD1, 6 bases. Trimming left V 3 bases short and J 5 bases short, with 17 bases between. The germline V gene has CDR1 KGHSH and CDR2 LQKENI. The length of the CDR3 is 16 residues. The CDR3 DNA reads TGTGCCAGCTCACCTCAGGGGCAGGGGTTTGACAATGAGCAGTTCTTC. It encodes CASSPQGQGFDNEQFF.

The chain carries TRBV7-2 and TRBJ2-3, with D possibly TRBD2 on 5 matching bases. V shed 0 bases and J shed 6 bases, with 7 bases lying between them. This CDR3 is 13 amino acids long. Germline V gives CDR1 SGHTA, CDR2 FQGNSA. The CDR3 region has the DNA TGTGCCAGCAGCTTAGCTAGCGTGGATACGCAGTATTTT. Amino acid sequence: CASSLASVDTQYF. The full variable domain, rest sourced from reference TRBV7-2 and TRBJ2-3, is GAGVSQSPSNKVTEKGKDVELRCDPISGHTALYWYRQSLGQGLEFLIYFQGNSAPDKSGLPSDRFSAERTGGSVSTLTIQRTQQEDSAVYLCASSLASVDTQYFGPGTRLTVL.

The chain recombines TRBV5-1 with TRBJ2-7; D gene unclear. The germline V and J ends were trimmed by 4 bases and 4 bases, with 21 bases remaining between them. This CDR3 contains 16 residues. The germline gives CDR1 SGHRS, CDR2 YFSETQ. The CDR3 DNA reads TGCGCCAGCAGCAGCCCCGCAACGGACCGGCCGTACGAGCAGTACTTC. Amino acids: CASSSPATDRPYEQYF.

The chain carries TRBV9 and TRBJ2-7, with 7 bases that match TRBD2. V gave up 2 bases and J gave up 2 bases; unmatched junction bases: 7. Germline V gene lookup returns CDR1 SGDLS and CDR2 YYNGEE. This CDR3 is 15 amino acids long. The CDR3 nucleotides are TGTGCCAGCAGCGTGGAGGGAGGGGCGACCTACGAGCAGTACTTC. Translating gives CASSVEGGATYEQYF.

This clonotype is a singleton in its sample. The gene calls are TRBV21-1 and TRBJ2-3; TRBD1 reflects the table's D call only, with no check against the DNA. TRBV21-1 is marked as a pseudogene. This CDR3 spans 18 amino acids. In DNA, the CDR3 is TGTGCCAGCAGCTCCCTCGGGGGGGGGGGAAGGGTCACAGATACGCAGTATTTT. Its protein product is CASSSLGGGGRVTDTQYF.

This clonotype was seen a handful of times. The chain carries TRBV6-5 and TRBJ2-7, with TRBD2 matching over 12 bases. CDR1 MNHEY and CDR2 SVGAGI come from the germline V gene. Trimming took 7 bases from V and 5 from J; bases not matched to a gene: 9. The CDR3 spans 15 residues. The CDR3 loop is CASTLRTSGKDEQYF. Written as DNA, the CDR3 is TGTGCCAGCACCCTGCGGACTAGCGGGAAAGACGAGCAGTACTTC.

This clonotype was picked up a small number of times. The chain has TRBV7-2 and TRBJ2-4, with 11 bases lining up with TRBD2. The V gene end was trimmed by 2 bases and the J gene end by 0 bases; junction bases not matched to a gene: 6. Germline V gene sequence: CDR1 SGHTA, CDR2 FQGNSA. The CDR3 is 18 residues long. The CDR3 spells CASSLTLLAGGAKNIQYF. The CDR3 nucleotides read TGTGCCAGCAGCTTAACCCTTCTAGCGGGAGGAGCCAAAAACATTCAGTACTTC.

This clonotype came up a few times. The J gene is TRBJ2-5, the V gene TRBV11-2, with TRBD1 identical over 10 bases. Germline V lookup: CDR1 SGHAT, CDR2 FQNNGV. The CDR3 sequence is 15 residues long. Unmatched junction bases numbered 5, after V lost 3 bases and J lost 4 bases. The CDR3 spells CASSFLGQGGETQYF. CDR3 nucleotide sequence: TGTGCCAGCAGCTTCCTCGGACAGGGGGGAGAGACCCAGTACTTC.

This clonotype was counted only a few times. This chain uses TRBV20-1 with TRBJ1-2, with D maybe TRBD1 (6 bases). The CDR3 consists of 14 residues. Germline V gene lookup returns CDR1 DFQATT and CDR2 SNEGSKA (reference sequence). Trimming stripped 2 bases from V and 7 bases from J, with 17 bases between. The CDR3 DNA reads TGCAGTGCTAGATCGAATCAGGGGTTAGGTGGCTACACCTTC. This gives the protein CSARSNQGLGGYTF.

The chain joins TRBV20-1 to TRBJ2-1; 8 bases fit TRBD2. Germline-derived CDR1 and CDR2 are DFQATT and SNEGSKA (reference sequence). V lost 5 bases, J lost 3 bases, and 3 bases stayed unmatched. The CDR3 totals 13 residues. The chain's CDR3 is CSAPSGLYNEQFF. The DNA of the CDR3 is TGCAGTGCTCCTAGCGGGCTCTACAATGAGCAGTTCTTC.

This clonotype appeared many times. V and J are TRBV7-2 and TRBJ2-3, with D maybe TRBD1 (6 bases). In germline, CDR1 is SGHTA, CDR2 FQGNSA. This CDR3 has 13 residues. V gave up 1 base and J gave up 5 bases, with 7 bases separating them. CDR3 residues: CASSLVRGDTQYF. As DNA, the CDR3 is TGTGCCAGCAGCTTAGTCAGGGGAGATACGCAGTATTTT.

The V and J genes are TRBV9 and TRBJ2-3; D is uncertain. The CDR3 contains 15 residues. Germline CDR1 is SGDLS and CDR2 is YYNGEE. Trimming stripped 0 bases from V and 4 bases from J, with 12 bases between. The CDR3 spells CASSVVTLGADTQYF. DNA of the CDR3: TGTGCCAGCAGCGTAGTAACTCTGGGCGCAGATACGCAGTATTTT.

In DNA, the CDR3 is TGTGCCAGCAGCGACAGGGAAAACATTCAGTACTTC. This gives the protein CASSDRENIQYF. J is TRBJ2-4 and V is TRBV7-9; TRBD1 matches at 7 bases. The trim removed 5 bases at V and 5 bases at J, leaving 0 bases unmatched. Germline values: CDR1 SEHNR, CDR2 FQNEAQ (reference sequence). The CDR3 extends over 12 amino acids.

The chain is built from TRBV11-2 and TRBJ2-3; D could derive from TRBD1 or TRBD2 (5 bases each). This CDR3 contains 16 residues. Trimming left V 1 base short and J 3 bases short, with 14 bases between. Germline-derived CDR1 and CDR2 are SGHAT and FQNNGV. The CDR3 nucleotides are TGTGCCAGCAGCTTAGTGGCCGTGGGGGTAACAGATACGCAGTATTTT. This sequence encodes CASSLVAVGVTDTQYF.

Notes on this clonotype: At one of its ends the junction is not consistent with the germline gene, which may arise from a read error. This chain joins TRBV3-1 and TRBJ1-2; D perhaps matches TRBD1 (5 bases). The CDR3 has 13 residues. Germline V lookup: CDR1 LGHDT, CDR2 YNNKEL (reference sequence). CDR3 sequence: CANSHGTGYGYTF. The DNA of the CDR3 is TGTGCCAACAGCCACGGGACCGGGTATGGCTACACCTTC.

This clonotype occurred a few times. The CDR3, as DNA: TGTGCCAGCAGCCACCTTGGCGGAGAAAAACTGTTTTTT. Amino acids: CASSHLGGEKLFF. The chain recombines TRBV3-1 with TRBJ1-4; D ambiguous. CDR3 size: 13 residues. Between the trimmed V and J ends, which lost 3 bases and 8 bases, there was a span of 10 bases. The germline CDR1 and CDR2 sequences are LGHDT and YNNKEL (reference sequence). Combining the CDR3 with reference TRBV3-1 and TRBJ1-4 gives the whole variable domain DTAVSQTPKYLVTQMGNDKSIKCEQNLGHDTMYWYKQDSKKFLKIMFSYNNKELIINETVPNRFSPKSPDKAHLNLHINSLELGDSAVYFCASSHLGGEKLFFGSGTQLSVL.